The 16 T cell receptor beta chains below were found in one sample sequenced in a study of blood T cell repertoires in COVID-19. Assay: immunoSEQ multiplex PCR; the TCRdb copy retains only in-frame clones and omits some. Here the sample spans under 150,000 clones, 70% to 80% being singletons. Sequencing was performed on peripheral blood. The source is a woman aged 50 to 65 with active or convalescent COVID-19.

The V call is TRBV7-9, the J call TRBJ2-1; 7 bases map to TRBD2. Losses at the gene ends were 4 bases for V and 12 bases for J; bases not matched to a gene: 21. Germline assignment: CDR1 SEHNR and CDR2 FQNEAQ (reference sequence). CDR3 length: 17 amino acids. The CDR3 loop reads CASSWIGTAGVHEGQFF. CDR3 in DNA: TGTGCCAGCAGCTGGATTGGGACTGCGGGGGTTCATGAGGGGCAGTTCTTC.

This chain uses TRBV7-2 with TRBJ1-3; the match to TRBD1 covers 9 bases. Germline values: CDR1 SGHTA, CDR2 FQGNSA. The CDR3 has 16 residues. After removal of 1 base from V and 2 bases from J, the junction contained 3 bases not matched to a gene. The chain's CDR3 is CASSLDRGRPGNTIYF. The CDR3 nucleotides are TGTGCCAGCAGCTTAGACAGGGGGCGACCTGGAAACACCATATATTTT.

V and J are TRBV9 and TRBJ1-6, with D possibly TRBD1 on 6 matching bases. CDR1 is SGDLS, CDR2 YYNGEE, per germline. The CDR3 totals 12 residues. The V end was cut by 3 bases, the J end by 13 bases, with 11 bases between. CDR3 sequence reads: CASSASGDPLHF. The CDR3 bases are TGTGCCAGCAGCGCCTCAGGGGACCCCCTCCACTTT. Filled out from reference TRBV9 and TRBJ1-6, the complete variable domain reads DSGVTQTPKHLITATGQRVTLRCSPRSGDLSVYWYQQSLDQGLQFLIQYYNGEERAKGNILERFSAQQFPDLHSELNLSSLELGDSALYFCASSASGDPLHFGNGTRLTVT.

This chain links TRBV16 with TRBJ1-2; 8 nucleotides match TRBD1. Trimming removed 2 bases from V and 4 bases from J; junction bases left unmatched: 6. Germline assignment: CDR1 KGHSY and CDR2 FQNENV. CDR3 length: 15 residues. This CDR3 reads CASSQITGGSYGYTF. The CDR3 DNA reads TGTGCCAGCAGCCAAATCACAGGGGGGAGCTATGGCTACACCTTC.

The chain employs TRBV7-2 and TRBJ2-1, with D maybe TRBD1 (6 bases). The CDR3 length is 15 residues. Trimming removed 4 bases from V and 3 bases from J, with 13 bases in between. Germline values: CDR1 SGHTA, CDR2 FQGNSA. CDR3 DNA: TGTGCCAGCAGCTCACAGGGAATTAGCTACAATGAGCAGTTCTTC. As protein: CASSSQGISYNEQFF.

The chain combines TRBV5-6 with TRBJ1-3; 7 bases align to TRBD1. V shed 3 bases, J shed 4 bases, and the junction held 4 bases outside the gene matches. CDR3 size: 14 residues. Germline CDR1 is SGHDT and CDR2 is YYEEEE. The CDR3 nucleotides read TGTGCCAGCAGCTCCCCGGACAGGGGAAACACCATATATTTT. Protein product: CASSSPDRGNTIYF.

This chain joins TRBV4-3 and TRBJ2-2, with 12 bases matching TRBD2. The CDR3 has 14 residues. V dropped 4 bases and J dropped 6; count of bases not matched to a gene: 0. The V gene's germline CDR1 is LGHNA and CDR2 YSLEER. This CDR3 reads CASSRTSGAGELFF. As DNA, the CDR3 is TGCGCCAGCAGCCGGACTAGCGGGGCCGGGGAGCTGTTTTTT.

V gene TRBV6-1 combines with J gene TRBJ2-7; possible D gene TRBD2, 5 bases. V dropped 3 bases and J dropped 4 bases, with 10 bases sitting between them. Germline V lookup: CDR1 MNHNS, CDR2 SASEGT. The CDR3 length is 13 residues. The CDR3, as DNA: TGTGCCAGCAGTGATCGGGGTAAATACGAGCAGTACTTC. Its translation: CASSDRGKYEQYF.

The rearrangement links TRBV3-1 (or the pseudogene TRBV3-2) to TRBJ1-2; 9 bases match TRBD1. The V and J ends lost 4 bases and 4 bases, in that order; junction bases with no gene match: 1. Germline CDR1 reads LGHDT; CDR2 reads YNNKEL (reference sequence). The CDR3 loop spans 13 amino acids. The CDR3 is CASSPGQGYGYTF. Here the CDR3 DNA reads TGTGCCAGCAGCCCGGGACAGGGCTATGGCTACACCTTC.

V usage is TRBV20-1 and J usage is TRBJ2-5; 7 bases align to TRBD2. J lost 1 base, V lost 3 bases, and 2 bases had no gene match. The germline CDR1 and CDR2 sequences are DFQATT and SNEGSKA (reference sequence). CDR3 length equals 13 residues. The CDR3, as DNA: TGCAGTGCTAGTGGGGGGGGCCAAGAGACCCAGTACTTC. This gives the protein CSASGGGQETQYF.

About this clone itself: At one end, the junction sequence differs from germline, possibly due to a read error. J is TRBJ1-5 and V is TRBV24-1, with D possibly TRBD1 on 6 matching bases. Germline V gene lookup returns CDR1 KGHDR and CDR2 SFDVKD. The CDR3 is 14 amino acids. CDR3 coding DNA: TGTGTCACCAGTGACTCCAGACAGGTTTGGCCCCAGCATTTT. This encodes CVTSDSRQVWPQHF.

The chain has TRBV5-1 and TRBJ2-1; 10 bases agree with TRBD2. Germline trimming cut 7 bases from V and 0 bases from J; bases unmatched to any gene: 10. This CDR3 has 17 amino acids. The germline V gene encodes CDR1 SGHRS and CDR2 YFSETQ. The DNA for the CDR3 is TGCGCCAGCTCCCTCGTAGCGGGGGGCCTCTCCTACAATGAGCAGTTCTTC. It translates to CASSLVAGGLSYNEQFF.

The V and J genes are TRBV25-1 and TRBJ1-2; D is possibly TRBD1 (6 bases). V lost 7 bases, J lost 2 bases, and 8 bases lay in between. CDR1 is MGHDK and CDR2 is SYGVNS in the germline V gene. This CDR3 region has 12 residues. The CDR3 nucleotides read TGTGCCAGCACCACAGGGAACTATGGCTACACCTTC. Translation gives CASTTGNYGYTF.

The chain's CDR3 is CASSSAGNEQYF. As DNA, the CDR3 is TGTGCCAGCAGCTCGGCAGGCAACGAGCAGTACTTC. The chain couples TRBV5-4 to TRBJ2-7; D is unclear. Between the trimmed V and J ends, which lost 3 bases and 5 bases, there was a span of 9 bases. The CDR3 length is 12 residues. CDR1 is SGHNT and CDR2 is YYREEE in the germline V gene (reference sequence).

This sequence joins TRBV9 and TRBJ2-3, with D perhaps matching TRBD2 (6 bases). Germline values: CDR1 SGDLS, CDR2 YYNGEE. This CDR3 region has 17 residues. The V and J ends lost 0 bases and 3 bases respectively, with 17 bases between them. CDR3 loop: CASSVATWGGSTDTQYF. In nucleotides, the CDR3 is TGTGCCAGCAGCGTAGCTACGTGGGGAGGTTCGACAGATACGCAGTATTTT.

In regard to this clone: A read error may produce the germline difference seen at one junction end. The J gene is TRBJ1-6, the V gene TRBV4-3; possible D gene TRBD1, 5 bases. This CDR3 has 16 residues. In germline, CDR1 is LGHNA, CDR2 YSLEER. The CDR3 here is CARSRGEGSYNSPLHF. The CDR3 DNA follows: TGCGCCCGCAGCCGGGGGGAGGGCTCCTATAATTCACCCCTCCACTTT.